Listed here is a single TCR beta chain. What it binds is unknown. Measured with immunoSEQ multiplex PCR; TCRdb has only the in-frame clones, and not every one. The profile covers some 100,000 clones, with approximately 90% appearing a single time and more than 1.5% taken by the ten largest. The sample belongs to a study of cytomegalovirus exposure and HLA in healthy donors. Study-level points and caveats: The majority of TCR sequences were rare, yet some public TCRs appeared in many donors.

Sequencing input: PBMCs. The sequence came from a man between 18 and 35 years old in good health and CMV-seronegative.

In DNA form, the CDR3 reads TGCGCCAGCAGCTTGGTTTTAGGACTAGCGAGCAACGAGCAGTACTTC. It codes for CASSLVLGLASNEQYF. The J gene is TRBJ2-7, the V gene TRBV5-1; 9 bases fit TRBD2. Germline CDR1 SGHRS, CDR2 YFSETQ. There are 16 residues in the CDR3. Germline trimming cut 0 bases from V and 5 bases from J; bases unmatched to any gene: 9.